These T cell receptor beta chains were read from a single sample in a study of blood T cell repertoires in COVID-19. TCRdb's table, derived via immunoSEQ multiplex PCR, lists solely in-frame clones and lacks some. Altogether 200,000 to 250,000 clones are present, 80% being singletons, with the ten largest covering around 13%. The sequencing input was peripheral blood. Source of these receptors: a human donor in a cohort sampled during active COVID-19. Each CDR3 is given with its conserved first and last residue. The order of the fields is D gene, J gene, V gene, CDR3 DNA, CDR3 protein. A D gene is named only where the DNA matches it firmly.

D gene: NA; J gene: TRBJ1-2; V gene: TRBV29-1; CDR3 DNA: TGCAGCGTAGAGAAGTTTACTAACTATGGCTACACCTTC; CDR3 protein: CSVEKFTNYGYTF
D gene: TRBD1; J gene: TRBJ1-2; V gene: TRBV27; CDR3 DNA: TGTGCCAGCAGTGGACAGGGCGGTGGCTACACCTTC; CDR3 protein: CASSGQGGGYTF
D gene: TRBD1; J gene: TRBJ1-2; V gene: TRBV10-3; CDR3 DNA: TGTGCCATCGGACAGGGGGCCCGCGGCTACACCTTC; CDR3 protein: CAIGQGARGYTF
D gene: NA; J gene: TRBJ1-5; V gene: TRBV19; CDR3 DNA: TGTGCCAGTAGTATCGACACGCGCGAGCCCCAGCATTTT; CDR3 protein: CASSIDTREPQHF
D gene: NA; J gene: TRBJ1-3; V gene: TRBV24-1; CDR3 DNA: TGTGCCACCAGTGATTTCACAACCCCGAGGGGAAACACCATATATTTT; CDR3 protein: CATSDFTTPRGNTIYF
D gene: NA; J gene: TRBJ2-1; V gene: TRBV5-4; CDR3 DNA: TGTGCCAGCTGGTACAAGACGGGAGAAATCCATGAGCAGTTCTTC; CDR3 protein: CASWYKTGEIHEQFF
D gene: NA; J gene: TRBJ1-6; V gene: TRBV21-1; CDR3 DNA: TGTGCCAGCGGCCACCACAGGCGACGGCTAGGTTCACCCCTCCACTTT; CDR3 protein: CASGHHRRRLGSPLHF
D gene: NA; J gene: TRBJ1-1; V gene: TRBV12-3/TRBV12-4; CDR3 DNA: TGTGCCAGCAGTGCCCAGGGGCGGGCTGAAGCTTTCTTT; CDR3 protein: CASSAQGRAEAFF
D gene: NA; J gene: TRBJ2-7; V gene: TRBV7-2; CDR3 DNA: TGTGCCAGCAGCTTTGGCGGGCGGTACGAGCAGTACTTC; CDR3 protein: CASSFGGRYEQYF
D gene: NA; J gene: TRBJ1-1; V gene: TRBV5-5; CDR3 DNA: TGTGCCAGCAGCTTGGCCCTCTTGAACACTGAAGCTTTCTTT; CDR3 protein: CASSLALLNTEAFF
D gene: NA; J gene: TRBJ2-2; V gene: TRBV4-2; CDR3 DNA: TGTGCCAGCAGCCATGATGGAGGAGAGCTGTTTTTT; CDR3 protein: CASSHDGGELFF